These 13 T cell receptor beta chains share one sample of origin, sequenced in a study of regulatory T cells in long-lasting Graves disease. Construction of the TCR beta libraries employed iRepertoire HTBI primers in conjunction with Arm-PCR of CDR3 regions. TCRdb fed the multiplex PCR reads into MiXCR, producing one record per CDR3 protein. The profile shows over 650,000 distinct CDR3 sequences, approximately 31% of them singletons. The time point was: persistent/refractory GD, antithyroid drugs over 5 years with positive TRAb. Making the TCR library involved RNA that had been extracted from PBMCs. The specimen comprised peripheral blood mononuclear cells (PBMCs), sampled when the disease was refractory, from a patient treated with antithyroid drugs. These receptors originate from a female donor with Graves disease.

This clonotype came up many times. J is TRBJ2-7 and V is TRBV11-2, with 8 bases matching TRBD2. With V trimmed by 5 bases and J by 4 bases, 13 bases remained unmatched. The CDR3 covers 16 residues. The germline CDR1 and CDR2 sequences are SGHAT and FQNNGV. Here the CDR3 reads CASSPNHPGGKYEQYF. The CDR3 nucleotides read TGTGCCAGCAGCCCTAACCATCCGGGAGGGAAGTACGAGCAGTACTTC.

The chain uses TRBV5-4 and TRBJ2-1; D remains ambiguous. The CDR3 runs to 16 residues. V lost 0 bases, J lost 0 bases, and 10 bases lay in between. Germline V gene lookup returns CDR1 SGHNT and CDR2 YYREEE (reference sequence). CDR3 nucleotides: TGTGCCAGCAGCTTGGGACTCCCTAGCTCCTACAATGAGCAGTTCTTC. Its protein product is CASSLGLPSSYNEQFF.

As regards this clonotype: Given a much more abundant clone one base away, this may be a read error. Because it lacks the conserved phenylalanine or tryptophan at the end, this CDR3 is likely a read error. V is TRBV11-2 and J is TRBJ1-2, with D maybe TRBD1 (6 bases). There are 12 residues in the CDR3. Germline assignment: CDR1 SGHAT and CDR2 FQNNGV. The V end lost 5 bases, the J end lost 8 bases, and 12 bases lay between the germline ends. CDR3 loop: CASSLLGQGYTL. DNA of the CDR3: TGTGCCAGCAGCCTTCTCGGACAGGGCTACACCCTC.

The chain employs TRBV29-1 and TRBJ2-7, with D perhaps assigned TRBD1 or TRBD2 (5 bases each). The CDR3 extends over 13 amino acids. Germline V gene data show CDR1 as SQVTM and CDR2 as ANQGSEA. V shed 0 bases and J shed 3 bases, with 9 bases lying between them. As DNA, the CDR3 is TGCAGCGTTGAAGACCGGGACGACTACGAGCAGTACTTC. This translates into CSVEDRDDYEQYF.

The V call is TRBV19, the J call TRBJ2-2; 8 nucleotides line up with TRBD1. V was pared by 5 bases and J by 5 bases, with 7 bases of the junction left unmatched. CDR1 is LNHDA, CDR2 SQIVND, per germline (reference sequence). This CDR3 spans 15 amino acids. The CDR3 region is CASSSRTGKTGELFF. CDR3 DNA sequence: TGTGCCAGTAGTTCACGGACAGGGAAGACCGGGGAGCTGTTTTTT.

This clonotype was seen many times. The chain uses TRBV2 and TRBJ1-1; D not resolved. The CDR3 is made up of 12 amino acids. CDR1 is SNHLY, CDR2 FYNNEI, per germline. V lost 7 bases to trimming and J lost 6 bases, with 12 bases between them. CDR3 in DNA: TGTGCCAGCACTAAACGACACCCTGAAGCTTTCTTT. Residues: CASTKRHPEAFF.

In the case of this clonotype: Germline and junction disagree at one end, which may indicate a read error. CDR3 sequence: CASSLTDTGKEAFF. Written as DNA, the CDR3 is TGTGCCAGCAGTCTTACTGATACAGGGAAAGAAGCCTTCTTT. The chain is built from TRBV6-1 and TRBJ1-1, with D possibly being TRBD1 (6 bases). Per germline, CDR1 MNHNS and CDR2 SASEGT. This CDR3 contains 14 residues.

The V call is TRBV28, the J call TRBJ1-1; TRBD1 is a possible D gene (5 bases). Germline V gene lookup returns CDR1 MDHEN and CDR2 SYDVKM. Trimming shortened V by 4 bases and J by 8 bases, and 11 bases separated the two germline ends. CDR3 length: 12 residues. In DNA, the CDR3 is TGTGCCAGCAGTTGGGGACTCCCCGAAGCTTTCTTT. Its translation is CASSWGLPEAFF. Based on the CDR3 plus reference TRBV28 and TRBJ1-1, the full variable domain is DVKVTQSSRYLVKRTGEKVFLECVQDMDHENMFWYRQDPGLGLRLIYFSYDVKMKEKGDIPEGYSVSREKKERFSLILESASTNQTSMYLCASSWGLPEAFFGQGTRLTVV.

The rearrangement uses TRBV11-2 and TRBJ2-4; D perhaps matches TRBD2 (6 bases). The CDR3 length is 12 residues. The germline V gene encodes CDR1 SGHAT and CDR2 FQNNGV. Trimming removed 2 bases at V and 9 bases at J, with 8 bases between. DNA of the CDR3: TGTGCCAGCAGCTTACTGGGGGGCATTCAGTACTTC. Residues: CASSLLGGIQYF.

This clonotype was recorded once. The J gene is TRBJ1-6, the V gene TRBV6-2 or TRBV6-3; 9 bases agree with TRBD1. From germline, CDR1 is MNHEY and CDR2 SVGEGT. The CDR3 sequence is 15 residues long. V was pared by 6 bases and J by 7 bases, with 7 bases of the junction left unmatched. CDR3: CASSTGGVFNSPLHF. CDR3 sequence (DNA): TGTGCCAGCAGCACAGGGGGCGTCTTCAATTCACCCCTCCACTTT.

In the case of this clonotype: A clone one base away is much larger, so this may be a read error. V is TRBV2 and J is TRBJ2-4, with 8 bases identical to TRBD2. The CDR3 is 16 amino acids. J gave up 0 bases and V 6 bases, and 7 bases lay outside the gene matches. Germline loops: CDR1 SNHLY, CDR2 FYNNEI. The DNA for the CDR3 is TGTGCCAGCAGACTTGAACTAGCGGTAGCCAAAAACATTCAGTACTTC. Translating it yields CASRLELAVAKNIQYF.

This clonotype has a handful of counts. CDR3 DNA sequence: TGCAGTGCGGACCCGGGACTAGCGGGAGGGCGCGAGCAGTACTTC. Protein product: CSADPGLAGGREQYF. The chain links TRBV20-1 to TRBJ2-7; TRBD2 matches at 16 bases. V trimming: 6 bases; J trimming: 6 bases; junction bases outside the gene matches: 8. This CDR3 has 15 residues. Per germline, CDR1 DFQATT and CDR2 SNEGSKA (reference sequence).

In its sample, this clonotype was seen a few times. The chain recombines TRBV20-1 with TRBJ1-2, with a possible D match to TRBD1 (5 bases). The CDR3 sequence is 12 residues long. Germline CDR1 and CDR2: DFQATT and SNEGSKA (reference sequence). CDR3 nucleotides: TGCAAAATACCGGGGCCCAACTATGGCTACACCTTC. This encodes CKIPGPNYGYTF.